The 17 T cell receptor beta chains below come from one sample, sequenced in a study of T cell changes during pregnancy in multiple sclerosis. Profiling relied on immunoSEQ multiplex PCR, and the TCRdb table lists in-frame clones only, not all of them. The sample lists more than 55,000 clones; roughly 90% were seen once. The material was peripheral blood, obtained in the second trimester of pregnancy. Receptors were obtained from a female donor with multiple sclerosis, enrolled in a pregnancy study.

The chain is built from TRBV4-3 and TRBJ1-2; 9 positions match TRBD1. The V segment lost 5 bases and the J segment 6 bases; nucleotides outside the gene matches: 16. Germline V gene data show CDR1 as LGHNA and CDR2 as YSLEER. This CDR3 spans 17 amino acids. The CDR3 DNA sequence: TGCGCCAGCAGCTTCGGACAGGGGCGGTTATCCGTTGATGGCTACACCTTC. Amino acids: CASSFGQGRLSVDGYTF.

V and J are TRBV18 and TRBJ2-1, with no clear D. The ends were cut back, 1 base at V and 10 bases at J, with 14 bases in the middle. This CDR3 is 14 amino acids long. Germline V gene lookup returns CDR1 KGHSH and CDR2 LQKENI. The CDR3 DNA is TGTGCCAGCTCACCACGAGAGCCCCTCGAGGAGCAGTTCTTC. Amino acids: CASSPREPLEEQFF.

A single count supports this clone. The CDR3 loop reads CASGLYGYNEQFF. The CDR3 bases are TGTGCCTCTGGACTATATGGCTACAATGAGCAGTTCTTC. The V call is TRBV30, the J call TRBJ2-1, with D possibly being TRBD2 (6 bases). CDR3 length equals 13 residues. The V gene lost 7 bases and the J gene lost 3 bases, with 13 bases spanning the gap. Per germline, CDR1 GTSNPN and CDR2 SVGIG (reference sequence).

The V call is TRBV4-2, the J call TRBJ1-5; weak D call: TRBD1 (6 bases). The germline V gene has CDR1 LGHNA and CDR2 YNFKEQ. The CDR3 is made up of 15 amino acids. V was shortened by 8 bases and J by 5 bases, with 19 bases between the two germline ends. The CDR3 sequence: CASANPQGLDQPQHF. DNA of the CDR3: TGTGCCAGCGCCAACCCTCAGGGGTTAGATCAGCCCCAGCATTTT.

The CDR3 DNA follows: TGTGCCAGCAGCTTGACACAGGGTACTGTCGACGAGCAGTACTTC. Translation: CASSLTQGTVDEQYF. V usage is TRBV7-9 and J usage is TRBJ2-7, with a weak D call TRBD1 (6 bases). Trimming removed 3 bases at V and 5 bases at J, with 17 bases between. The CDR3 loop spans 15 amino acids. Germline CDR1 reads SEHNR; CDR2 reads FQNEAQ (reference sequence).

DNA for the CDR3: TGTGCCAGCAGTTTAGACAGGGATTGGGATGTTGATACGCAGTATTTT. It specifies CASSLDRDWDVDTQYF. The chain has TRBV27 and TRBJ2-3; TRBD1 agrees at 7 bases. Germline-derived CDR1 and CDR2 are MNHEY and SMNVEV (reference sequence). There are 16 residues in the CDR3. V gave up 2 bases and J gave up 6 bases; unmatched junction bases: 11.

V is TRBV5-1 and J is TRBJ2-3; 9 bases line up with TRBD2. Germline assignment: CDR1 SGHRS and CDR2 YFSETQ. Germline trimming cut 0 bases from V and 1 base from J; bases unmatched to any gene: 6. The CDR3 is 17 residues long. CDR3 sequence reads: CASSLASASGGTDTQYF. In DNA, the CDR3 is TGCGCCAGCAGCTTGGCCTCGGCTAGCGGGGGCACAGATACGCAGTATTTT.

The chain couples TRBV10-3 to TRBJ2-5; weak D call: TRBD1 (5 bases). Germline loops: CDR1 ENHRY, CDR2 SYGVKD. V lost 6 bases and J lost 5, with 16 bases in between. This CDR3 is 14 amino acids long. This CDR3 is CAIRAGLDVETQYF. CDR3 in DNA: TGTGCCATCAGGGCAGGGTTGGACGTGGAGACCCAGTACTTC.

The V call is TRBV4-2, the J call TRBJ2-3, with 14 nucleotides matching TRBD2. The germline V gene encodes CDR1 LGHNA and CDR2 YNFKEQ. The CDR3 extends over 18 amino acids. With V trimmed by 2 bases and J by 1 base, 5 bases remained unmatched. The CDR3 spells CASSQLGLAGGGTDTQYF. The DNA of the CDR3 is TGTGCCAGCAGCCAACTCGGACTAGCGGGGGGAGGCACAGATACGCAGTATTTT.

CDR3 in amino acids: CASSHRLAGGESTDTQYF. Written as DNA, the CDR3 is TGTGCCAGCAGCCACCGACTAGCGGGGGGGGAGAGCACAGATACGCAGTATTTT. The chain has TRBV4-2 and TRBJ2-3, with 14 bases fitting TRBD2. The CDR3 totals 18 residues. The germline CDR1 and CDR2 sequences are LGHNA and YNFKEQ. The trim removed 3 bases at V and 0 bases at J, leaving 5 bases unmatched.

The V gene is TRBV5-1, the J gene TRBJ1-2, with TRBD1 as a possible D gene (6 bases). Trimming removed 2 bases from V and 4 bases from J, with 18 bases in between. CDR1 is SGHRS, CDR2 YFSETQ, per germline. The CDR3 covers 16 residues. In DNA, the CDR3 is TGCGCCAGCAGCTTTTCCGGACAGTCCGGAGGCTATGGCTACACCTTC. It is translated as CASSFSGQSGGYGYTF.

This clone was found once. Here the CDR3 reads CAWSYGGGYGYTF. For the CDR3, the DNA is TGTGCCTGGAGTTACGGGGGAGGCTATGGCTACACCTTC. The rearrangement links TRBV30 to TRBJ1-2; possible D gene TRBD1, 5 bases. V shed 2 bases and J shed 4 bases, with 11 bases lying between them. The CDR3 is made up of 13 amino acids. CDR1 GTSNPN and CDR2 SVGIG come from the germline V gene (reference sequence).

The chain joins TRBV29-1 to TRBJ2-1; 8 bases fit TRBD1. V lost 7 bases, J lost 5 bases, and 10 bases stayed unmatched. This CDR3 region has 14 residues. Germline V gene sequence: CDR1 SQVTM, CDR2 ANQGSEA. CDR3 DNA sequence: TGCAGCGGATATTCACAGGGGGTAGACAATGAGCAGTTCTTC. Translated, it gives CSGYSQGVDNEQFF.

This clone came up once. The chain carries TRBV13 and TRBJ1-2; D remains ambiguous. The CDR3 sequence is 15 residues long. The V end lost 0 bases, the J end lost 3 bases, and 11 bases lay between the germline ends. Germline V gene lookup returns CDR1 PRHDT and CDR2 FYEKMQ (reference sequence). CDR3 nucleotide sequence: TGTGCCAGCAGCTTAGGGTTTAAGACATACTATGGCTACACCTTC. It specifies CASSLGFKTYYGYTF.

The chain couples TRBV27 to TRBJ1-2, with TRBD1 identical over 7 bases. CDR1 is MNHEY and CDR2 is SMNVEV in the germline V gene (reference sequence). The junction had 8 bases not matched to a gene; V was cut back by 5 bases and J by 8 bases. The CDR3 covers 13 residues. DNA of the CDR3: TGTGCCAGCAGTGAAAGGGGGCGTAACGGCTACACCTTC. Its translation: CASSERGRNGYTF.

The gene calls are TRBV7-2 and TRBJ1-2; no clear D. Germline assignment: CDR1 SGHTA and CDR2 FQGNSA. Trimming took off 1 base at V and 1 base at J, with 7 bases between the two ends. This CDR3 is 14 amino acids long. CDR3 nucleotides: TGTGCCAGCAGCTTAGGGGCGGGTAACTATGGCTACACCTTC. Encoded protein: CASSLGAGNYGYTF.

The chain has TRBV11-2 and TRBJ2-1, with D maybe TRBD1 (5 bases). CDR3 length: 14 residues. Looked up from germline, CDR1 is SGHAT and CDR2 is FQNNGV. V lost 1 base and J lost 4, with 8 bases in between. CDR3 DNA: TGTGCCAGCAGCTTAGGGCAGGGTTACAATGAGCAGTTCTTC. Its translation is CASSLGQGYNEQFF.